This T cell receptor beta chain is from a study of tumor-infiltrating lymphocytes in primary liver carcinoma. Overall study context: Tumor staging was T1-T3 N0M0; sizes spanned roughly 4.2 to 10 cm across.

The CDR3 contains 15 residues. CDR1 MNHNY and CDR2 SVGAGI come from the germline V gene (reference sequence). Total RNA (around 500 ng) served as template for TCR beta cDNA synthesis primed by a constant-region primer. Slightly modified ARM-PCR with three nested multiplex PCR rounds yielded TCR beta libraries. Researchers ran the first two PCR rounds for ten to eleven cycles each with TRBV1-TRBV30 forward primers and a C-beta reverse primer. Via MiXCR, TCRdb re-called the multiplex PCR reads, giving one row per CDR3 protein. The table shows roughly 48,000 distinct CDR3 sequences, with about three quarters occurring only once. Scientists recovered RNA and DNA together from approximately 20-30 mg of unsorted bulk tissue. Patients' primary liver carcinoma was surgically resected. Tumor regions sampled: superior, inferior, left, right poles, and centre. About this clonotype: Its target is unknown. Mismatch with germline at one junction end may stem from a read error.

General study points: About 7-25% of top clones, no more, were shared by all five regions.

Sequencing used liver tumor tissue from sampling region 3. Subset: tumor region T3, left-lateral pole. The clonotype comes from a man between 35 and 55 years old with primary liver carcinoma and hepatitis B virus infection. V usage is TRBV6-6 and J usage is TRBJ2-7; 9 nucleotides agree with TRBD2. CDR3 sequence: CASNYGVSGRYEQYF. As DNA, the CDR3 is TGTGCCAGCAATTACGGGGTTAGCGGGAGATACGAGCAGTACTTC.